This T cell receptor (beta chain) was identified in a study of cytomegalovirus exposure and HLA in healthy donors. Regarding the study as a whole: TCR sequences were mostly rare, though some public TCRs occurred in many donors. Relative to the approximately 670-donor mean, N-insertions were reportedly fewer in an Asian-associated ancestry cluster in a later analysis. Within an earlier analysis, most TCR beta V segments proved productive either about 87% or about 30% of the time.

V was cut by 1 base and J by 5 bases, with 18 bases left in between. The CDR3 totals 16 residues. The germline gives CDR1 SGHDN, CDR2 FVKESK. Donors had nominal health at sampling but likely had unrecorded immune exposures. PCR employed 60 Vbeta and 13 Jbeta primers. The table came from immunoSEQ multiplex PCR; TCRdb's copy has only in-frame clones and leaves some out. The sample holds around 150,000 clones; roughly four fifths are singletons and the top ten take approximately 3.1%. Concerning this clone: What it binds is unknown.

This TCR derives from a woman in her thirties or forties in good health and CMV-seronegative. The sample comprised PBMCs. The rearrangement links TRBV14 to TRBJ2-7; D is ambiguous. DNA for the CDR3: TGTGCCAGCAGCCAAGTATTTGGGCCCGGCCAGGACGAGCAGTACTTC. Protein product: CASSQVFGPGQDEQYF.